What follows is one T cell receptor (gamma chain) and its context. No antigen is known for it. The sample holds other DNA sequences that translate to the same CDR3. Thymocytes were sorted as CD3+ TCRVdelta1+ TCRVdelta2- after alphabeta T cell depletion. RNA was extracted from the cells and then reverse transcribed. Multiplex PCR used pooled V-gene forward primers and a constant-region reverse primer to amplify CDR3s. TCRdb redid clone calling on the multiplex PCR reads using CATT. The data contain roughly 30,000 gamma-chain clones, roughly 20% of them seen just once; the ten biggest clones take up under 2%. This sample was included in a study of Vδ1+ human thymocytes. Regarding the study as a whole: In the thymus, TRG and TRD repertoires looked highly polyclonal with Gaussian CDR3 lengths. Bulk data may be misread because of unexpected Vdelta2 sequences.

With V trimmed by 0 bases and J by 6 bases, 5 bases remained unmatched. The V gene's germline CDR1 is VTNTFY and CDR2 YDVSTARD (reference sequence). This CDR3 has 13 amino acids. V and J are TRGV3 and TRGJ1 or TRGJ2. The material sequenced was Vdelta1+ gamma-delta thymocytes from the thymus. Described subset: FACS-sorted CD3+ TCRalphabeta- TCRVdelta1+ TCRVdelta2- thymocytes. The TCR sequence derives from a boy under two years old who had congenital heart surgery. The chain's CDR3 is CATWDRFSYKKLF. The CDR3 coding sequence is TGTGCCACCTGGGACAGGTTTTCTTATAAGAAACTCTTT.